This T cell receptor (beta chain) was identified during a study of blood T cell repertoires in COVID-19. Study background: Sources were T cells, B-cell-depleted T cells, or PBMCs; the material itself was cDNA or gDNA.

Recovered participants had two consecutive negative NP/OP PCR tests, healthcare professional clearance, or symptom resolution. The V gene's germline CDR1 is SNHLY and CDR2 FYNNEI. CDR3 length: 14 amino acids. The V end lost 0 bases, the J end lost 6 bases, and 6 bases lay between the germline ends. In the source study's methods: Quantification of nucleated cells was approximated via reference gene primer amplification. The data were produced by immunoSEQ multiplex PCR, yet TCRdb's version contains in-frame clones alone and is incomplete. The V and J calls and clone size are taken from that table; D and trimming were inferred from the DNA. The sample lists almost 500,000 clones, approximately 91% seen once, with 8% to 9.5% in the top ten.

The specimen sequenced was PBMCs or T cells enriched from blood (not recorded which). The source is a woman aged 55-69 years who had recovered from COVID-19. J is TRBJ1-6 and V is TRBV2; weak D call: TRBD1 (6 bases). As DNA, the CDR3 is TGTGCCAGCAGTGAAGCAGGGGGTAATTCACCCCTCCACTTT. Its protein is CASSEAGGNSPLHF.